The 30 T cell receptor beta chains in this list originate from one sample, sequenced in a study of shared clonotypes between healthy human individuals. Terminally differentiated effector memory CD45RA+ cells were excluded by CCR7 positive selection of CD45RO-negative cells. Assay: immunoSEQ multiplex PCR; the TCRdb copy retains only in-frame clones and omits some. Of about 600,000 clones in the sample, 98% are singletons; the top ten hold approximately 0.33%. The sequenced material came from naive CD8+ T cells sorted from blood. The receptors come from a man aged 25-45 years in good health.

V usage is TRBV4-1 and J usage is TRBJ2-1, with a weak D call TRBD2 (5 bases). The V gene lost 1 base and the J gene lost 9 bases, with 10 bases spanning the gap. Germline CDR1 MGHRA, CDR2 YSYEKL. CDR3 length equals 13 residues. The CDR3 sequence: CASSQGKGVEQFF. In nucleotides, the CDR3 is TGCGCCAGCAGCCAAGGAAAGGGAGTTGAGCAGTTCTTC.

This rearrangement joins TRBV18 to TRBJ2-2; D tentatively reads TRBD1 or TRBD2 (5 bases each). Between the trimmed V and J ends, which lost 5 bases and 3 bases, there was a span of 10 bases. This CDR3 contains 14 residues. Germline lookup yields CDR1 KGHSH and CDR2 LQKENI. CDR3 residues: CASSWGYDTGELFF. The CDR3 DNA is TGTGCCAGCTCATGGGGGTACGACACCGGGGAGCTGTTTTTT.

CDR3 protein: CASTSGETQYF. In DNA, the CDR3 is TGTGCCAGCACGTCTGGGGAGACCCAGTACTTC. The gene calls are TRBV25-1 and TRBJ2-5; D ambiguous. The CDR3 runs to 11 residues. The V end lost 7 bases, the J end lost 5 bases, and 8 bases lay between the germline ends. The germline gives CDR1 MGHDK, CDR2 SYGVNS.

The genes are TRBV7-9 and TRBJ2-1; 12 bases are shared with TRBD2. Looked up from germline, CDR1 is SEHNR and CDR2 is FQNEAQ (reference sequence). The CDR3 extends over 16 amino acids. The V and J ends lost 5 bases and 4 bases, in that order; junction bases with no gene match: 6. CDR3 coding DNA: TGTGCCAGCAGCCGACTAGCGGGAGATCGGTACAATGAGCAGTTCTTC. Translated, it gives CASSRLAGDRYNEQFF.

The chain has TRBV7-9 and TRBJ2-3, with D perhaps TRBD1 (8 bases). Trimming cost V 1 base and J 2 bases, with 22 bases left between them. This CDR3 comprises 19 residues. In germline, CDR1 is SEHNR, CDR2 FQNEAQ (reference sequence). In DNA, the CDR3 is TGTGCCAGCAGCTTAGAAACCAGGGGGCGGCTAGCGGACACAGATACGCAGTATTTT. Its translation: CASSLETRGRLADTDTQYF.

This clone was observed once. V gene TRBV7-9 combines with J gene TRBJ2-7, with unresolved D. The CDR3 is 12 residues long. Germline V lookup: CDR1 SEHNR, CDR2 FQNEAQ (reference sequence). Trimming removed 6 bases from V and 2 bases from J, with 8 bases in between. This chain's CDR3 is CASRGRTYEQYF. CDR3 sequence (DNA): TGTGCCAGCAGGGGCAGGACCTACGAGCAGTACTTC.

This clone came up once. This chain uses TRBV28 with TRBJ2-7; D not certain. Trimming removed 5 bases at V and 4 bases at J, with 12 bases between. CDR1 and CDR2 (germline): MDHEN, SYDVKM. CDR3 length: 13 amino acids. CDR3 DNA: TGTGCCAGCAGTCCGCCAGAAGGATACGAGCAGTACTTC. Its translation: CASSPPEGYEQYF. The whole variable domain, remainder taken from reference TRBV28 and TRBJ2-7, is DVKVTQSSRYLVKRTGEKVFLECVQDMDHENMFWYRQDPGLGLRLIYFSYDVKMKEKGDIPEGYSVSREKKERFSLILESASTNQTSMYLCASSPPEGYEQYFGPGTRLTVT.

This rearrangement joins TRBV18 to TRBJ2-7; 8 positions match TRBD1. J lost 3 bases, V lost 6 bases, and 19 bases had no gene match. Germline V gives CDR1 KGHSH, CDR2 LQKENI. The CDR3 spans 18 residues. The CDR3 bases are TGTGCCAGCTCTCTGGGACCGGGCAGGGGGCGAAGCCTCTACGAGCAGTACTTC. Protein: CASSLGPGRGRSLYEQYF.

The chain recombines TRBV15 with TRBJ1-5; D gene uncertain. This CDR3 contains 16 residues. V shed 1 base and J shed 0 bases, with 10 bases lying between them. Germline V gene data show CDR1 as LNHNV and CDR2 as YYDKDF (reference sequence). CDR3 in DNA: TGTGCCACCAGCAGAGTCCCAGTAGATAGCAATCAGCCCCAGCATTTT. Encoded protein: CATSRVPVDSNQPQHF.

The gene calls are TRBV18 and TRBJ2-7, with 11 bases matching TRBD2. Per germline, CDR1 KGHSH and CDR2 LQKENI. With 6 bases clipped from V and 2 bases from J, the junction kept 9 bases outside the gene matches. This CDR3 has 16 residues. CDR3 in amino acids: CASSPSTSGITYEQYF. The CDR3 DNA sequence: TGTGCCAGCTCCCCCTCGACTAGCGGGATAACCTACGAGCAGTACTTC.

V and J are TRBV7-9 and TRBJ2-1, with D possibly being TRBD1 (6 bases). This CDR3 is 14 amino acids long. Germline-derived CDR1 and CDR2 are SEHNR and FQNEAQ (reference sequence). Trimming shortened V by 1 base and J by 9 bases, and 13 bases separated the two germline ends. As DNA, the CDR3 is TGTGCCAGCAGCTTAGGACAGGATTCGAGTGAGCAGTTCTTC. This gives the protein CASSLGQDSSEQFF.

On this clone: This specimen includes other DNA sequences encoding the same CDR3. The CDR3 sequence: CATSRDQSYEQYF. CDR3 DNA sequence: TGTGCCACCAGCAGAGACCAATCCTACGAGCAGTACTTC. This chain uses TRBV15 with TRBJ2-7; D is ambiguous. The V gene lost 0 bases and the J gene lost 1 base, with 4 bases spanning the gap. Germline V gives CDR1 LNHNV, CDR2 YYDKDF (reference sequence). This CDR3 has 13 residues. Variable domain in full (rest from reference TRBV15 and TRBJ2-7): DAMVIQNPRYQVTQFGKPVTLSCSQTLNHNVMYWYQQKSSQAPKLLFHYYDKDFNNEADTPDNFQSRRPNTSFCFLDIRSPGLGDTAMYLCATSRDQSYEQYFGPGTRLTVT.

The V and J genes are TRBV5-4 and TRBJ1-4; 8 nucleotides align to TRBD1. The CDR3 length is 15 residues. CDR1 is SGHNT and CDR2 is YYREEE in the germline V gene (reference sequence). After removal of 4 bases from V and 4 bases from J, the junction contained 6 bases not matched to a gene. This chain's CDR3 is CASSPRTGSNEKLFF. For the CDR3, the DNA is TGTGCCAGCAGCCCGAGGACAGGGAGTAATGAAAAACTGTTTTTT.

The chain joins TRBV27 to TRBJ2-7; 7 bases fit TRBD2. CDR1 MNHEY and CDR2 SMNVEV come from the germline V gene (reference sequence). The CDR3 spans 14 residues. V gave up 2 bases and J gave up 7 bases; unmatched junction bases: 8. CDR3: CASSLGGREREQYF. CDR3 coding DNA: TGTGCCAGCAGTTTAGGAGGGAGGGAAAGGGAGCAGTACTTC.

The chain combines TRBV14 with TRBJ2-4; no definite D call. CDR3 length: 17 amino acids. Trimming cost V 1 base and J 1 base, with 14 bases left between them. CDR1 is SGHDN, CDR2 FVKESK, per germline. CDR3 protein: CASSQGVGSGAKNIQYF. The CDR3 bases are TGTGCCAGCAGCCAAGGCGTCGGGTCCGGGGCCAAAAACATTCAGTACTTC.

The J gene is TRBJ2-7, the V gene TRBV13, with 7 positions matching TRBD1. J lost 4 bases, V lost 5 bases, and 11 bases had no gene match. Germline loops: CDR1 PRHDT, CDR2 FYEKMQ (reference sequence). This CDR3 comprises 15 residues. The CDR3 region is CASSPPWTGVYEQYF. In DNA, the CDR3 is TGTGCCAGCAGCCCCCCGTGGACAGGAGTTTACGAGCAGTACTTC.

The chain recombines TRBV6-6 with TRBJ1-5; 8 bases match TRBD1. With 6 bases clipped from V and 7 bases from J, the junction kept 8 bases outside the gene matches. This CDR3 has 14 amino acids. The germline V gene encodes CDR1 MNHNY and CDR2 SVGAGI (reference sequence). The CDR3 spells CASRPRQGWQPQHF. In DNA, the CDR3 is TGTGCCAGCAGACCAAGACAGGGGTGGCAGCCCCAGCATTTT.

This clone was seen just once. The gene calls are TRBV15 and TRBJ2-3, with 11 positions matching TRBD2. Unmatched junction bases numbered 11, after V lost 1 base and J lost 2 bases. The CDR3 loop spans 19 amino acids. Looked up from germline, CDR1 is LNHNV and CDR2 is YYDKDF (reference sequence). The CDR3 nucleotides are TGTGCCACCAGCAGAGCCCTATCACTAGCGGGAGACCACACAGATACGCAGTATTTT. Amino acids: CATSRALSLAGDHTDTQYF.

CDR3 residues: CASSEGLAGGWDTQYF. In DNA, the CDR3 is TGTGCCAGCAGCGAAGGACTAGCGGGAGGATGGGATACGCAGTATTTT. The V and J genes are TRBV9 and TRBJ2-3, with TRBD2 identical over 14 bases. Germline CDR1 and CDR2: SGDLS and YYNGEE. The V and J ends lost 3 bases and 6 bases, in that order; junction bases with no gene match: 6. The CDR3 has 16 residues.

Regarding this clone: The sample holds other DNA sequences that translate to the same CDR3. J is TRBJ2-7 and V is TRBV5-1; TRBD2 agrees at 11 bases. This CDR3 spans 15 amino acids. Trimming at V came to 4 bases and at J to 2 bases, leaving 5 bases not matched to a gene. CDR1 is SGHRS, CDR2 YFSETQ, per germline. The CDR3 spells CASSPGLAGTYEQYF. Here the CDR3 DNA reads TGCGCCAGCAGCCCCGGACTAGCGGGCACCTACGAGCAGTACTTC.

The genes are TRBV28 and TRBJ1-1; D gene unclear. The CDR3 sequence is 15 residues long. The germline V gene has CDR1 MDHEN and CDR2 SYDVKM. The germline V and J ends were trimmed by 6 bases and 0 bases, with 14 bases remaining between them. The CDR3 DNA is TGTGCCAGCAGGATCAAGACGCTAATGAACACTGAAGCTTTCTTT. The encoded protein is CASRIKTLMNTEAFF.

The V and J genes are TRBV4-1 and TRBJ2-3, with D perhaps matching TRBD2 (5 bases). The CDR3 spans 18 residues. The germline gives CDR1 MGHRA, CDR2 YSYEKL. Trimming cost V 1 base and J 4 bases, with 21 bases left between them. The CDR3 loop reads CASSQVPRAGAVADTQYF. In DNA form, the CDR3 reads TGCGCCAGCAGCCAAGTACCGCGGGCGGGCGCCGTCGCAGATACGCAGTATTTT.

CDR3 nucleotide sequence: TGTGCCAGCAGCCCACAGGGTAGGGCGACTGAAGCTTTCTTT. This gives the protein CASSPQGRATEAFF. The J gene is TRBJ1-1, the V gene TRBV27, with D possibly being TRBD1 (6 bases). The CDR3 extends over 14 amino acids. Trimming took 6 bases from V and 5 from J, leaving 16 bases between them. From germline, CDR1 is MNHEY and CDR2 SMNVEV (reference sequence).

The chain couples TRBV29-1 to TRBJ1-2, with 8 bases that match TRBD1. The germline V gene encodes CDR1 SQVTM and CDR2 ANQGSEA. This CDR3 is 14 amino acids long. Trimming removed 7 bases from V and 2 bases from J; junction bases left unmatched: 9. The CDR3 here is CSADRGHENYGYTF. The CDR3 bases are TGCAGCGCCGACAGGGGCCATGAAAACTATGGCTACACCTTC.

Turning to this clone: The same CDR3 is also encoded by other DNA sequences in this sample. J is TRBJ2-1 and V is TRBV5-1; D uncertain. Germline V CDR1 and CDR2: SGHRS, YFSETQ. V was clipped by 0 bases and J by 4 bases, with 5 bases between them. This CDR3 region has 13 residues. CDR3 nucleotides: TGCGCCAGCAGCTTGGGTGATTACAATGAGCAGTTCTTC. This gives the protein CASSLGDYNEQFF.

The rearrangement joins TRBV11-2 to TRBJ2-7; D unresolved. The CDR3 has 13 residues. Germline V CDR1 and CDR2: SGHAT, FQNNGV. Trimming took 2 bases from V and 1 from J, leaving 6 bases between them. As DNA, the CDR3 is TGTGCCAGCAGCTTATACGTGTCCTACGAGCAGTACTTC. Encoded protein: CASSLYVSYEQYF.

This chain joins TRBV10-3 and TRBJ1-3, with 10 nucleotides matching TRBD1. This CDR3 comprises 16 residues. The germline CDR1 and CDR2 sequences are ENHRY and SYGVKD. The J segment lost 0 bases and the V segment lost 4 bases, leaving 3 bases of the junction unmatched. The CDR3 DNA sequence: TGTGCCATCAGTGGGGGACAGGGGTTCTCTGGAAACACCATATATTTT. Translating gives CAISGGQGFSGNTIYF.

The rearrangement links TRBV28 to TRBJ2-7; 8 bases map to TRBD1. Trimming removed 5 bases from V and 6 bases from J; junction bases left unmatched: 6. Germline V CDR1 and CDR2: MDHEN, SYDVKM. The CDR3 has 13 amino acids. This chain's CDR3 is CASSTRTGFEQYF. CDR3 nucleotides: TGTGCCAGCAGTACAAGGACAGGGTTCGAGCAGTACTTC.

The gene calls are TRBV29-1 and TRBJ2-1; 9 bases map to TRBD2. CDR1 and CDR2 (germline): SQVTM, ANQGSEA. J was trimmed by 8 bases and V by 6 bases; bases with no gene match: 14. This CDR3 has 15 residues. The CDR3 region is CSVPSSGSRMDEQFF. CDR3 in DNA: TGCAGCGTACCAAGTAGCGGGAGTAGGATGGATGAGCAGTTCTTC.

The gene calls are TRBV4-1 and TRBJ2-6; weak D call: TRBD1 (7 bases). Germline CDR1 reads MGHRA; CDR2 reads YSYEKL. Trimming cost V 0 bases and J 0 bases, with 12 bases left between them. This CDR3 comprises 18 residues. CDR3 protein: CASSQESGGYSGANVLTF. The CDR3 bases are TGCGCCAGCAGCCAAGAGTCAGGGGGGTACTCTGGGGCCAACGTCCTGACTTTC.